This TCR beta chain was retrieved from a study of blood T cell repertoires in COVID-19. The wider study: The United States, Italy and Spain supplied acute and convalescent COVID-19 samples.

The V and J ends lost 4 bases and 3 bases, in that order; junction bases with no gene match: 4. CDR1 is SGHAT, CDR2 FQNNGV, per germline. There are 16 residues in the CDR3. Authors' analysis steps: Researchers report that nucleated cell counts were estimated from reference gene primer amplification. Data came from immunoSEQ multiplex PCR; TCRdb stores just in-frame clones and leaves some out. V, J and clone size were drawn from that table, and D and trimming were deduced from the DNA. The data show about 26,000 clones, around 85% seen once. This TCR was recovered from a man aged 45 to 65 with active or convalescent COVID-19. The specimen was peripheral blood. This sequence joins TRBV11-2 and TRBJ2-7; 15 bases match TRBD2. CDR3 nucleotides: TGTGCCAGCAGCTCACCGGGACTAGCGGGGGGCTACGAGCAGTACTTC. Its protein product is CASSSPGLAGGYEQYF.